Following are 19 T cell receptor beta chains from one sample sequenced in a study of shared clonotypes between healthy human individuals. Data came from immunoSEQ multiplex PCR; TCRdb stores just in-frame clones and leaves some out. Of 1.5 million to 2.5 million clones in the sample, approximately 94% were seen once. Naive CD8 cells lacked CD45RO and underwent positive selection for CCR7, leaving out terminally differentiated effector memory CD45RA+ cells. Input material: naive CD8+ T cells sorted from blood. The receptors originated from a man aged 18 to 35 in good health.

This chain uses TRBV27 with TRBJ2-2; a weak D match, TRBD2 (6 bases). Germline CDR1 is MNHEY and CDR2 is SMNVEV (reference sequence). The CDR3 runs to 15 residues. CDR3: CAAPEAGRYTGELFF. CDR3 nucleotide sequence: TGTGCAGCCCCAGAGGCGGGGAGGTACACCGGGGAGCTGTTTTTT.

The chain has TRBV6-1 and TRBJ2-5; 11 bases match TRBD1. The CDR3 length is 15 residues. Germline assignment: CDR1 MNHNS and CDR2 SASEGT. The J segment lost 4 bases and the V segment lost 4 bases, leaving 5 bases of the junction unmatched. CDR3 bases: TGTGCCAGCAGTGGGGGGACAGGGGGAGGAGAGACCCAGTACTTC. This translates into CASSGGTGGGETQYF.

The DNA for the CDR3 is TGTGCCAGCAGCTTTCCGCGGGAGGGTGTAAATAGTAACACCGGGGAGCTGTTTTTT. Translated: CASSFPREGVNSNTGELFF. The rearrangement links TRBV7-9 to TRBJ2-2, with TRBD2 matching 9 bases. V shed 3 bases and J 2 bases; nucleotides not matched to a gene: 13. This CDR3 region has 19 residues. Germline V lookup: CDR1 SEHNR, CDR2 FQNEAQ (reference sequence).

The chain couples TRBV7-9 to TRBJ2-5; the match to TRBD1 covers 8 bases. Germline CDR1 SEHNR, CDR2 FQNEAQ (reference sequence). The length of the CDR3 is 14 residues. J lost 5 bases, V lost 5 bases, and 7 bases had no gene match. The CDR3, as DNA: TGTGCCAGCAGCCCCAGACAGGGGTTGGAGACCCAGTACTTC. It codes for CASSPRQGLETQYF. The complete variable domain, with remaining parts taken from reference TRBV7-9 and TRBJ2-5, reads DTGVSQNPRHKITKRGQNVTFRCDPISEHNRLYWYRQTLGQGPEFLTYFQNEAQLEKSRLLSDRFSAERPKGSFSTLEIQRTEQGDSAMYLCASSPRQGLETQYFGPGTRLLVL.

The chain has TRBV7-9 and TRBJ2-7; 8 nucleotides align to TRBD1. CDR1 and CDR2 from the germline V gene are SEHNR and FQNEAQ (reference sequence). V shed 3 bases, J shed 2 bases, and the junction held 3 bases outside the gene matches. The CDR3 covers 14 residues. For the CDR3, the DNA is TGTGCCAGCAGCTTTGACAGGGGAACCTACGAGCAGTACTTC. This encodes CASSFDRGTYEQYF.

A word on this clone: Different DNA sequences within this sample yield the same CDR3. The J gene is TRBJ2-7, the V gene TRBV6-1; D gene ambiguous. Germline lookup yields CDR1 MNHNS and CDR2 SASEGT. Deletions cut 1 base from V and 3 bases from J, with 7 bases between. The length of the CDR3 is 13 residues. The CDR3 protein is CASSEGRYYEQYF. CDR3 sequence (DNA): TGTGCCAGCAGTGAAGGAAGATACTACGAGCAGTACTTC.

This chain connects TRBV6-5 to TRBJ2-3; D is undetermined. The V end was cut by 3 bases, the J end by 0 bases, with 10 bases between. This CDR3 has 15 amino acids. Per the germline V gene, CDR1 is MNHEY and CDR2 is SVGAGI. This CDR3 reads CASSYTVESTDTQYF. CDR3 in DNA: TGTGCCAGCAGTTATACCGTGGAGAGCACAGATACGCAGTATTTT.

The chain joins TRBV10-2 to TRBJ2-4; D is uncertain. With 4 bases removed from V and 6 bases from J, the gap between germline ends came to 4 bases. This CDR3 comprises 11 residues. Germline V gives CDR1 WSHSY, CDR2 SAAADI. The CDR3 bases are TGCGCCAGCAGTGGGTCAAACATTCAGTACTTC. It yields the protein CASSGSNIQYF.

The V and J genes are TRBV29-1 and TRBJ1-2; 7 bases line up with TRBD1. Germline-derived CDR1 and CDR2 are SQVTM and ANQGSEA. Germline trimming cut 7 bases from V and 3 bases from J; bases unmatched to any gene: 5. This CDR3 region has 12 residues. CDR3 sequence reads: CSGLDRDYGYTF. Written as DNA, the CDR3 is TGCAGCGGACTAGACAGGGACTATGGCTACACCTTC.

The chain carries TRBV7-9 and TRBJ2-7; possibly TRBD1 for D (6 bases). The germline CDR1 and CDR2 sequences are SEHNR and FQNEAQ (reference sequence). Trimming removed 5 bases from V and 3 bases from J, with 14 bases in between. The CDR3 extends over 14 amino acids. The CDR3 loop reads CASSPVDRYYEQYF. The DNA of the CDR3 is TGTGCCAGCAGCCCGGTGGACAGATACTACGAGCAGTACTTC.

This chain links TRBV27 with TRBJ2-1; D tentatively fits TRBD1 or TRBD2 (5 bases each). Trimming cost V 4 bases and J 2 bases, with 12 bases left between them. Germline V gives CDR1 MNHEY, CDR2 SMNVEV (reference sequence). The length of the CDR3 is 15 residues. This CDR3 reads CASSYDGGTYNEQFF. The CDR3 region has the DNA TGTGCCAGCAGTTACGATGGGGGAACCTACAATGAGCAGTTCTTC.

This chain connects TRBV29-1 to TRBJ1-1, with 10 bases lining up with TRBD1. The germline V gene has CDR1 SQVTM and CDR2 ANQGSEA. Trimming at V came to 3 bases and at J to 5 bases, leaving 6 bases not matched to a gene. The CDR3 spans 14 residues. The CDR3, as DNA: TGCAGCGTTGACTTAGGACAGGGGGGGACTGAAGCTTTCTTT. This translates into CSVDLGQGGTEAFF.

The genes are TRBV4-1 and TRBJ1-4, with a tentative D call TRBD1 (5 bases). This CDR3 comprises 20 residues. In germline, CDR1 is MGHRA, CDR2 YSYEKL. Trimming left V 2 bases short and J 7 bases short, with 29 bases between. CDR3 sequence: CASSQFGVSRVGDDREKLFF. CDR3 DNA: TGCGCCAGCAGCCAATTTGGTGTAAGCAGGGTAGGAGACGACCGTGAAAAACTGTTTTTT.

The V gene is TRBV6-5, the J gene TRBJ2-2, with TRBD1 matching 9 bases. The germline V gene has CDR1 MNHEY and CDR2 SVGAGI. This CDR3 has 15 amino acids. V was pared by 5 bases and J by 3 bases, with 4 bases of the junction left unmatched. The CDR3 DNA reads TGTGCCAGCAGTCAACAGGGGGCGGACACCGGGGAGCTGTTTTTT. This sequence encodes CASSQQGADTGELFF.

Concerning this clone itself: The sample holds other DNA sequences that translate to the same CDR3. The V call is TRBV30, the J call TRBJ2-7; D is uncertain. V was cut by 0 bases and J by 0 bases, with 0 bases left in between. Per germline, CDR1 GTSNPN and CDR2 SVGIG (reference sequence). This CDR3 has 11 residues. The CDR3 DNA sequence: TGTGCCTGGAGTGTCTCCTACGAGCAGTACTTC. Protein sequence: CAWSVSYEQYF.

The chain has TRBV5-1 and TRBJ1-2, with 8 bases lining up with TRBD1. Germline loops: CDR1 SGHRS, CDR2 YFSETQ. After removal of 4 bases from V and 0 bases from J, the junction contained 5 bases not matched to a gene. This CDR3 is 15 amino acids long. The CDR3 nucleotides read TGCGCCAGCAGCCCAGGGGACAGGACTAACTATGGCTACACCTTC. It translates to CASSPGDRTNYGYTF.

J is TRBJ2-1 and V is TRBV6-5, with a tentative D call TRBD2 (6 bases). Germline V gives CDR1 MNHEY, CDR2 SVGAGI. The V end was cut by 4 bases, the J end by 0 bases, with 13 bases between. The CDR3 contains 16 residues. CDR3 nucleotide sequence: TGTGCCAGCAGTTGGGGGACTCCTCTCTCCTACAATGAGCAGTTCTTC. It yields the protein CASSWGTPLSYNEQFF.

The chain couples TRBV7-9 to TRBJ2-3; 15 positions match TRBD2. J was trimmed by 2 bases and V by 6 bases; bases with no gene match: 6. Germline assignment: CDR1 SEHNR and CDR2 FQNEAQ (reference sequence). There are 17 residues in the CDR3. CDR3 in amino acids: CASRPGTSGGYTDTQYF. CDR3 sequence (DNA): TGTGCCAGCAGGCCCGGGACTAGCGGGGGGTACACAGATACGCAGTATTTT.

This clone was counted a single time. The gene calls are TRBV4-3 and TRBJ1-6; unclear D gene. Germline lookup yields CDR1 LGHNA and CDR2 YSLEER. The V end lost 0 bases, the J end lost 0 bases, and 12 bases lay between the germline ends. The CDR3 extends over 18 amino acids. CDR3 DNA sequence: TGCGCCAGCAGCCAAGATTTGGATGACGGCTCCTATAATTCACCCCTCCACTTT. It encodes CASSQDLDDGSYNSPLHF.